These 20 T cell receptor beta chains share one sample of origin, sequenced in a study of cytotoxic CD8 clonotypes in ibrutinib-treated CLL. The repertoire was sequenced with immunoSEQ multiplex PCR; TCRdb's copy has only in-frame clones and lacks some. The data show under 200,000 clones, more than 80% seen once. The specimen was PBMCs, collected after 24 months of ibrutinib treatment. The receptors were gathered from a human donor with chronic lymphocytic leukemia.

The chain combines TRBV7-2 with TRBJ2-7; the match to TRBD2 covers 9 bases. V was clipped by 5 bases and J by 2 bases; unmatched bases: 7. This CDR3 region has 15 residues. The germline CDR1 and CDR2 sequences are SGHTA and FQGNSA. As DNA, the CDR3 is TGTGCCAGCAGCCCACGGACTAGCGTAACCTACGAGCAGTACTTC. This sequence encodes CASSPRTSVTYEQYF.

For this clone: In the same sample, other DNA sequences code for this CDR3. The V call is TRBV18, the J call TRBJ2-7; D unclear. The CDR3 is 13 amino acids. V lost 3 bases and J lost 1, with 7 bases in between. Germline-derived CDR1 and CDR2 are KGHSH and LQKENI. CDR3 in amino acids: CASSPGGSYEQYF. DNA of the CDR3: TGTGCCAGCTCACCGGGCGGATCCTACGAGCAGTACTTC.

CDR3 protein: CASSLDRGTGNTIYF. The CDR3 DNA follows: TGTGCCAGCAGCTTGGACAGGGGGACTGGAAACACCATATATTTT. This sequence joins TRBV5-4 and TRBJ1-3, with 8 nucleotides matching TRBD1. Germline V lookup: CDR1 SGHNT, CDR2 YYREEE (reference sequence). V lost 0 bases, J lost 2 bases, and 1 base stayed unmatched. CDR3 length: 15 amino acids. The full variable domain, with the rest looked up from reference TRBV5-4 and TRBJ1-3, is ETGVTQSPTHLIKTRGQQVTLRCSSQSGHNTVSWYQQALGQGPQFIFQYYREEENGRGNFPPRFSGLQFPNYSSELNVNALELDDSALYLCASSLDRGTGNTIYFGEGSWLTVV.

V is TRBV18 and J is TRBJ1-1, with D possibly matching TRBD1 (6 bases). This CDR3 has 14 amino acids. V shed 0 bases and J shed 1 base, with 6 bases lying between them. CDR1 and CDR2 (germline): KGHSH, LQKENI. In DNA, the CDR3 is TGTGCCAGCTCACCACCGGGGGCGAACACTGAAGCTTTCTTT. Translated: CASSPPGANTEAFF. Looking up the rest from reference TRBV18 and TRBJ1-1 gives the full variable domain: NAGVMQNPRHLVRRRGQEARLRCSPMKGHSHVYWYRQLPEEGLKFMVYLQKENIIDESGMPKERFSAEFPKEGPSILRIQQVVRGDSAAYFCASSPPGANTEAFFGQGTRLTVV.

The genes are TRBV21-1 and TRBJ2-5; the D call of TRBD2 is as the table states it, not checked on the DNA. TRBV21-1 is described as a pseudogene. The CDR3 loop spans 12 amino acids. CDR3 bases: TGTGCCAACCTGGACGGGGGAGAGACCCAGTACTTC. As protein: CANLDGGETQYF.

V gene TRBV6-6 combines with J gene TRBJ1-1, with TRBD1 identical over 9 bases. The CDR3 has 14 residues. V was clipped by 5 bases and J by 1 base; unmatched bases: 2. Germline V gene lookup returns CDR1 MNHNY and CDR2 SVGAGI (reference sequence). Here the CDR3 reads CASSLQGANTEAFF. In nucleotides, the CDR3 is TGTGCCAGCAGTCTACAGGGGGCGAACACTGAAGCTTTCTTT.

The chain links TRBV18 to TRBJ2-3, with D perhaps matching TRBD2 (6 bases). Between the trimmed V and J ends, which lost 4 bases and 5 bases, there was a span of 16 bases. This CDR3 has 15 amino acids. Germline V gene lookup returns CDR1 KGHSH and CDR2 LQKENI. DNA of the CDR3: TGTGCCAGCTCACGGGTGACTAGGCCACAAGATACGCAGTATTTT. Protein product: CASSRVTRPQDTQYF. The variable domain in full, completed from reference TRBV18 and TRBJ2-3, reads NAGVMQNPRHLVRRRGQEARLRCSPMKGHSHVYWYRQLPEEGLKFMVYLQKENIIDESGMPKERFSAEFPKEGPSILRIQQVVRGDSAAYFCASSRVTRPQDTQYFGPGTRLTVL.

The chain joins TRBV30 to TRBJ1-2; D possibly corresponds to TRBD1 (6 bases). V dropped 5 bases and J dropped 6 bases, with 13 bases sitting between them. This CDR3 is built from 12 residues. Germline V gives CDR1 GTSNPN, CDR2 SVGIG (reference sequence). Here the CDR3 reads CAWARDTHGYTF. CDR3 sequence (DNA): TGTGCCTGGGCACGGGACACCCATGGCTACACCTTC.

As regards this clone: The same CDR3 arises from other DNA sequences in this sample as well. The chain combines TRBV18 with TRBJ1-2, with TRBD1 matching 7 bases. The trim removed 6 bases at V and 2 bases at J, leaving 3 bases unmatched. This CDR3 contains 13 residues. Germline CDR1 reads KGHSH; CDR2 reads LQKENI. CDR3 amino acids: CASSPGQNYGYTF. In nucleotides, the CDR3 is TGTGCCAGCTCTCCGGGACAGAACTATGGCTACACCTTC.

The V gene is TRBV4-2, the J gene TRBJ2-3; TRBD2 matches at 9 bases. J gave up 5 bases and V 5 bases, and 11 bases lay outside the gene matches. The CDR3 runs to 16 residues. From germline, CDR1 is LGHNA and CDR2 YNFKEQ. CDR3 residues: CASSAGASGVKDTQYF. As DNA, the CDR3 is TGTGCCAGCAGCGCGGGGGCTAGCGGGGTGAAAGATACGCAGTATTTT.

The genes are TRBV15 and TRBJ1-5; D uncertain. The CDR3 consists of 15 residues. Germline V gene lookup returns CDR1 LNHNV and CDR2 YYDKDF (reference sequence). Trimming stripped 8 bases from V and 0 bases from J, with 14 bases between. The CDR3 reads CATYWGRYSNQPQHF. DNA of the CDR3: TGTGCCACCTACTGGGGTCGATATAGCAATCAGCCCCAGCATTTT.

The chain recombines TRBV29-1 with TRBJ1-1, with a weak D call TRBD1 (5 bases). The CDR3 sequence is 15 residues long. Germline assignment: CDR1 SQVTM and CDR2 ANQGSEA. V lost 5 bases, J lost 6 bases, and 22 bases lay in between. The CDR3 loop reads CSVPQSMGGYAEAFF. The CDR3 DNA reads TGCAGCGTTCCGCAGTCGATGGGGGGGTACGCTGAAGCTTTCTTT. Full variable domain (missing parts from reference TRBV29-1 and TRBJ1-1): SAVISQKPSRDICQRGTSLTIQCQVDSQVTMMFWYRQQPGQSLTLIATANQGSEATYESGFVIDKFPISRPNLTFSTLTVSNMSPEDSSIYLCSVPQSMGGYAEAFFGQGTRLTVV.

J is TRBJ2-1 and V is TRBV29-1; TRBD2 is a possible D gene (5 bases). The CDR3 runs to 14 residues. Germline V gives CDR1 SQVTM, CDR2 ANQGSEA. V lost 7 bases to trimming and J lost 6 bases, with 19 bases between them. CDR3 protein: CSAPGRSRGNEQFF. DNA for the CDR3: TGCAGCGCCCCCGGACGGTCCCGGGGCAATGAGCAGTTCTTC.

The CDR3 DNA follows: TGTGCCAGCTCACCAGTCGGGGGCTACACCTTC. Its translation: CASSPVGGYTF. J is TRBJ1-2 and V is TRBV18; D is ambiguous. The CDR3 sequence is 11 residues long. V was trimmed by 2 bases and J by 8 bases, leaving 6 bases between them. Germline V CDR1 and CDR2: KGHSH, LQKENI.

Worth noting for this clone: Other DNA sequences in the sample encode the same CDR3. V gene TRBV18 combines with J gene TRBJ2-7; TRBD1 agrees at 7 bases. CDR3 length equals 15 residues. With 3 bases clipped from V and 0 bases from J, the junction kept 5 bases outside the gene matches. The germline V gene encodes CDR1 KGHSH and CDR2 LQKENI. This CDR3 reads CASSPQSGGSYEQYF. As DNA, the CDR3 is TGTGCCAGCTCACCGCAGTCAGGGGGCTCCTACGAGCAGTACTTC.

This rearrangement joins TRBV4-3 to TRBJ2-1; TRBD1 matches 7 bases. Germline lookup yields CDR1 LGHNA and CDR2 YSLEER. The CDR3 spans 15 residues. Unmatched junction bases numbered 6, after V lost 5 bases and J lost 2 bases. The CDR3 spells CASSEGTAAYNEQFF. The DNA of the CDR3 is TGCGCCAGCAGCGAAGGGACAGCCGCCTACAATGAGCAGTTCTTC.

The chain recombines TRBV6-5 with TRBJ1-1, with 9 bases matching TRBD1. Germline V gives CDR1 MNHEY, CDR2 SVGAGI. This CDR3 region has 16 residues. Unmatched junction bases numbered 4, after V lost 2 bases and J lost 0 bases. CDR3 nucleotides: TGTGCCAGCAGTTACCTACAGGGGGCAATGAACACTGAAGCTTTCTTT. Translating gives CASSYLQGAMNTEAFF.

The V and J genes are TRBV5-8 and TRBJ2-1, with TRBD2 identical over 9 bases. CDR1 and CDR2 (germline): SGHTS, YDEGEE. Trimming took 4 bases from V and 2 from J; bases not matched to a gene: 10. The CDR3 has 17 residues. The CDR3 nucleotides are TGTGCCAGCAGCGTTACACCGGGACTAGCAACCTACAATGAGCAGTTCTTC. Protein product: CASSVTPGLATYNEQFF.

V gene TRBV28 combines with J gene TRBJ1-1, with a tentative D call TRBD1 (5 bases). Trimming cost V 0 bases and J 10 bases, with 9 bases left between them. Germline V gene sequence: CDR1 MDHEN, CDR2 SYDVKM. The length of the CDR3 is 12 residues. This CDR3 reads CASSLWGVGAFF. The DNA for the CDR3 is TGTGCCAGCAGTTTATGGGGGGTGGGAGCTTTCTTT.

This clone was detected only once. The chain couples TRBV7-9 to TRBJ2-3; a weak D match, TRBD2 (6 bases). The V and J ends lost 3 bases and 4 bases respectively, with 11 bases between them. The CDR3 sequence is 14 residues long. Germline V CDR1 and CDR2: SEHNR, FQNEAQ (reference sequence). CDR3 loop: CASSLSGDADTQYF. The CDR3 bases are TGTGCCAGCAGCTTGTCGGGGGACGCAGATACGCAGTATTTT. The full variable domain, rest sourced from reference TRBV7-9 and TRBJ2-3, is DTGVSQNPRHKITKRGQNVTFRCDPISEHNRLYWYRQTLGQGPEFLTYFQNEAQLEKSRLLSDRFSAERPKGSFSTLEIQRTEQGDSAMYLCASSLSGDADTQYFGPGTRLTVL.